These 30 T cell receptor beta chains originate from one sample sequenced in a study of T cell responses to AZD1222 COVID-19 vaccine. This table comes from immunoSEQ multiplex PCR, and its TCRdb copy is limited to in-frame clones, with some not included. The table shows about 110,000 clones, with nearly 90% occurring only once. This sample comprised peripheral blood, obtained on day 0 of AZD1222 vaccination. The receptors originated from an adult in good health.

The chain links TRBV27 to TRBJ2-2, with D possibly being TRBD1 (6 bases). The germline V gene has CDR1 MNHEY and CDR2 SMNVEV (reference sequence). CDR3 size: 16 residues. Trimming left V 2 bases short and J 11 bases short, with 21 bases between. In DNA, the CDR3 is TGTGCCAGCAGTTTAATGGGAGCAGGGGTCCGGGACGAGCTGTTTTTT. It yields the protein CASSLMGAGVRDELFF.

The chain uses TRBV5-1 and TRBJ1-2, with TRBD1 as a possible D gene (5 bases). From germline, CDR1 is SGHRS and CDR2 YFSETQ. V gave up 0 bases and J gave up 2 bases, with 14 bases separating them. This CDR3 has 16 residues. The CDR3 region has the DNA TGCGCCAGCAGCTTGGGCCTCAGGGTAGGGAACTATGGCTACACCTTC. It yields the protein CASSLGLRVGNYGYTF. Looking up the rest from reference TRBV5-1 and TRBJ1-2 gives the full variable domain: KAGVTQTPRYLIKTRGQQVTLSCSPISGHRSVSWYQQTPGQGLQFLFEYFSETQRNKGNFPGRFSGRQFSNSRSEMNVSTLELGDSALYLCASSLGLRVGNYGYTFGSGTRLTVV.

This chain joins TRBV19 and TRBJ2-3; no reliable D call. The V end was cut by 6 bases, the J end by 0 bases, with 4 bases between. This CDR3 is 12 amino acids long. The V gene's germline CDR1 is LNHDA and CDR2 SQIVND (reference sequence). CDR3 protein: CASSPSTDTQYF. The CDR3, as DNA: TGTGCCAGTAGCCCAAGCACAGATACGCAGTATTTT.

This clone has just one count. The chain uses TRBV5-5 and TRBJ1-1; no firm D call. V was pared by 1 base and J by 5 bases, with 9 bases between. The CDR3 totals 13 residues. CDR1 SGHKS and CDR2 YYEKEE come from the germline V gene (reference sequence). The CDR3 is CASSLRTGTEAFF. The CDR3 bases are TGTGCCAGCAGCTTGCGGACGGGGACTGAAGCTTTCTTT.

The chain is built from TRBV12-3 or TRBV12-4 and TRBJ2-1, with D uncertain. V was trimmed by 4 bases and J by 6 bases, leaving 4 bases between them. The CDR3 is 11 amino acids. The CDR3 nucleotides read TGTGCCAGCAGTTCTTTCAATGAGCAGTTCTTC. Translation gives CASSSFNEQFF.

The chain links TRBV6-1 to TRBJ2-1; 8 nucleotides line up with TRBD2. This CDR3 comprises 16 residues. CDR1 and CDR2 from the germline V gene are MNHNS and SASEGT. After removal of 0 bases from V and 10 bases from J, the junction contained 11 bases not matched to a gene. CDR3 sequence reads: CASSEARGAGWNEQFF. CDR3 nucleotides: TGTGCCAGCAGTGAAGCGCGGGGGGCCGGGTGGAACGAGCAGTTCTTC.

The CDR3 DNA is TGTGCCAGCAGCCTTCCGGGACTAGCGGGGGGCACTCTGAGGTGGGAGCTGTTTTTT. Translating gives CASSLPGLAGGTLRWELFF. V is TRBV3-1 (or the pseudogene TRBV3-2) and J is TRBJ2-2; 15 nucleotides line up with TRBD2. From germline, CDR1 is LGHDT and CDR2 YNNKEL (reference sequence). The length of the CDR3 is 19 residues. Losses at the gene ends were 4 bases for V and 9 bases for J; bases not matched to a gene: 15.

V gene TRBV18 combines with J gene TRBJ2-2, with D hard to call. V gave up 9 bases and J gave up 4 bases, with 9 bases separating them. The CDR3 loop spans 12 amino acids. Germline lookup yields CDR1 KGHSH and CDR2 LQKENI. CDR3 amino acids: CASSPGTGELFF. For the CDR3, the DNA is TGTGCCAGTTCCCCTGGCACCGGGGAGCTGTTTTTT.

This clone was seen a single time. The chain combines TRBV7-8 with TRBJ2-2; unclear D gene. Germline lookup yields CDR1 SGHVS and CDR2 FQNEAQ. The CDR3 spans 15 residues. Between the trimmed V and J ends, which lost 6 bases and 0 bases, there was a span of 11 bases. CDR3 loop: CASSREPANTGELFF. The CDR3 DNA follows: TGTGCCAGCAGTCGCGAGCCCGCGAACACCGGGGAGCTGTTTTTT.

V usage is TRBV11-3 and J usage is TRBJ2-1, with 7 nucleotides matching TRBD2. From germline, CDR1 is SGHNT and CDR2 YENEEA. The CDR3 is made up of 15 amino acids. The trim removed 2 bases at V and 5 bases at J, leaving 6 bases unmatched. The CDR3 DNA reads TGTGCCAGCAGCTTACTCGGCGGGAGAGACAATGAGCAGTTCTTC. Translating it yields CASSLLGGRDNEQFF.

This clone has a single count. This chain links TRBV4-1 with TRBJ1-5; no firm D call. V was cut by 0 bases and J by 0 bases, with 3 bases left in between. Germline V gene data show CDR1 as MGHRA and CDR2 as YSYEKL. The CDR3 extends over 14 amino acids. The CDR3 DNA sequence: TGCGCCAGCAGCCAAGATCCTAGCAATCAGCCCCAGCATTTT. Its translation: CASSQDPSNQPQHF.

The CDR3 loop is CASSPSLGQDPLSYEQYF. CDR3 sequence (DNA): TGTGCCAGCAGCCCCAGCCTCGGACAGGACCCTTTGTCCTACGAGCAGTACTTC. The genes are TRBV11-2 and TRBJ2-7, with 7 positions matching TRBD1. J lost 1 base, V lost 5 bases, and 17 bases had no gene match. Germline V gene sequence: CDR1 SGHAT, CDR2 FQNNGV. The CDR3 has 18 amino acids.

Ten or more counts support this clone. The rearrangement links TRBV5-1 to TRBJ2-7; 7 bases map to TRBD2. The V gene end was trimmed by 0 bases and the J gene end by 5 bases; junction bases not matched to a gene: 8. The CDR3 has 15 residues. The germline CDR1 and CDR2 sequences are SGHRS and YFSETQ. The CDR3 DNA sequence: TGCGCCAGCAGCTTGGAAGCGGGGTCAATGGACGAGCAGTACTTC. Amino acids: CASSLEAGSMDEQYF.

The chain couples TRBV15 to TRBJ1-5; a weak D match, TRBD1 (5 bases). V lost 0 bases and J lost 6, with 6 bases in between. The V gene's germline CDR1 is LNHNV and CDR2 YYDKDF (reference sequence). This CDR3 region has 13 residues. CDR3 nucleotides: TGTGCCACCAGCAGAGACGGGGCTCAGCCCCAGCATTTT. Translation: CATSRDGAQPQHF.

The V call is TRBV19, the J call TRBJ1-2; no reliable D call. The CDR3 contains 12 residues. The germline V gene encodes CDR1 LNHDA and CDR2 SQIVND (reference sequence). V shed 7 bases and J shed 4 bases, with 10 bases lying between them. CDR3 bases: TGTGCCAGTATAGACTTCTTCTATGGCTACACCTTC. It translates to CASIDFFYGYTF.

The chain couples TRBV28 to TRBJ2-5; the D call may be TRBD1 or TRBD2 (5 bases each). Trimming pared 11 bases from V and 2 bases from J, leaving 15 bases between. Germline CDR1 reads MDHEN; CDR2 reads SYDVKM. The CDR3 is made up of 13 amino acids. The CDR3 sequence: CAGGGVAQETQYF. CDR3 sequence (DNA): TGTGCCGGGGGTGGGGTAGCTCAAGAGACCCAGTACTTC. The variable domain in full, completed from reference TRBV28 and TRBJ2-5, reads DVKVTQSSRYLVKRTGEKVFLECVQDMDHENMFWYRQDPGLGLRLIYFSYDVKMKEKGDIPEGYSVSREKKERFSLILESASTNQTSMYLCAGGGVAQETQYFGPGTRLLVL.

This clone has a single count. In nucleotides, the CDR3 is TGTGCCAGCAGCCTTAACGGATATAGGGAGACCCAGTACTTC. It encodes CASSLNGYRETQYF. V and J are TRBV3-1 (or the pseudogene TRBV3-2) and TRBJ2-5; unclear D gene. The V end lost 4 bases, the J end lost 5 bases, and 14 bases lay between the germline ends. Per the germline V gene, CDR1 is LGHDT and CDR2 is YNNKEL (reference sequence). The CDR3 is 14 amino acids.

This chain joins TRBV13 and TRBJ1-2; TRBD1 agrees at 7 bases. Germline CDR1 and CDR2: PRHDT and FYEKMQ (reference sequence). The CDR3 is 14 amino acids. V dropped 0 bases and J dropped 2; count of bases not matched to a gene: 0. The chain's CDR3 is CASSLGGQNYGYTF. DNA for the CDR3: TGTGCCAGCAGCTTAGGGGGACAGAACTATGGCTACACCTTC. Filled out from reference TRBV13 and TRBJ1-2, the complete variable domain reads AAGVIQSPRHLIKEKRETATLKCYPIPRHDTVYWYQQGPGQDPQFLISFYEKMQSDKGSIPDRFSAQQFSDYHSELNMSSLELGDSALYFCASSLGGQNYGYTFGSGTRLTVV.

The genes are TRBV28 and TRBJ1-3; TRBD1 matches at 7 bases. Germline V gives CDR1 MDHEN, CDR2 SYDVKM. J gave up 6 bases and V 1 base, and 6 bases lay outside the gene matches. The CDR3 loop spans 15 amino acids. The CDR3, as DNA: TGTGCCAGCAGTTTATCCCAGGGGGGGTCAAACACCATATATTTT. Its protein product is CASSLSQGGSNTIYF.

The chain employs TRBV29-1 and TRBJ2-3; 7 bases align to TRBD2. Germline V gene data show CDR1 as SQVTM and CDR2 as ANQGSEA. This CDR3 comprises 15 residues. Germline trimming cut 4 bases from V and 0 bases from J; bases unmatched to any gene: 7. The CDR3 loop is CSVALAVTSTDTQYF. As DNA, the CDR3 is TGCAGCGTTGCGCTAGCGGTCACTAGCACAGATACGCAGTATTTT.

This chain uses TRBV15 with TRBJ2-7; 10 bases match TRBD2. The trim removed 8 bases at V and 0 bases at J, leaving 1 base unmatched. The CDR3 has 13 amino acids. Germline-derived CDR1 and CDR2 are LNHNV and YYDKDF (reference sequence). Here the CDR3 reads CATASGGSYEQYF. The CDR3 region has the DNA TGTGCCACCGCTAGCGGGGGCTCCTACGAGCAGTACTTC.

This chain uses TRBV7-2 with TRBJ1-2, with D hard to call. CDR1 is SGHTA, CDR2 FQGNSA, per germline. Trimming removed 3 bases at V and 7 bases at J, with 12 bases between. This CDR3 comprises 13 residues. The CDR3 sequence: CASSFMEGGGYTF. CDR3 coding DNA: TGTGCCAGCAGCTTCATGGAGGGTGGTGGCTACACCTTC.

V is TRBV9 and J is TRBJ2-1; D may be TRBD1 or TRBD2 (7 bases each). V was shortened by 2 bases and J by 6 bases, with 15 bases between the two germline ends. The CDR3 contains 15 residues. Germline V gene sequence: CDR1 SGDLS, CDR2 YYNGEE. The CDR3 sequence is CASSVRQGGINEQFF. The DNA of the CDR3 is TGTGCCAGCAGCGTCAGACAGGGAGGGATCAATGAGCAGTTCTTC.

The genes are TRBV6-6 and TRBJ2-1, with 9 bases identical to TRBD2. V gave up 6 bases and J gave up 3 bases; unmatched junction bases: 12. Germline CDR1 is MNHNY and CDR2 is SVGAGI (reference sequence). The CDR3 covers 17 residues. The CDR3 loop is CASSRAGGSRSYNEQFF. The DNA of the CDR3 is TGTGCCAGCAGCCGAGCGGGGGGTAGTCGAAGCTACAATGAGCAGTTCTTC.

The V call is TRBV28, the J call TRBJ2-4, with 10 positions matching TRBD1. Germline trimming cut 6 bases from V and 0 bases from J; bases unmatched to any gene: 11. Germline CDR1 is MDHEN and CDR2 is SYDVKM. The CDR3 is 18 residues long. The CDR3 loop reads CASSPGTGASVAKNIQYF. CDR3 nucleotide sequence: TGTGCCAGCAGCCCCGGGACAGGGGCTTCAGTAGCCAAAAACATTCAGTACTTC.

This clone was detected once. The rearrangement joins TRBV4-2 to TRBJ2-1; TRBD2 matches 9 bases. Looked up from germline, CDR1 is LGHNA and CDR2 is YNFKEQ. The CDR3 loop spans 18 amino acids. V was pared by 2 bases and J by 0 bases, with 8 bases of the junction left unmatched. CDR3 sequence (DNA): TGTGCCAGCAGCCAAAAGGTTAGCGGGGGTACCTCCTACAATGAGCAGTTCTTC. Translating gives CASSQKVSGGTSYNEQFF.

This chain links TRBV6-2 or TRBV6-3 with TRBJ2-3; TRBD1 might be the D (7 bases). CDR1 and CDR2 (germline): MNHEY, SVGEGT. V was pared by 5 bases and J by 2 bases, with 20 bases between. The CDR3 is made up of 17 amino acids. The CDR3 coding sequence is TGTGCCAGCAGTGACCCAGGGGGGACTGGGAACACAGATACGCAGTATTTT. Translating it yields CASSDPGGTGNTDTQYF.

In this sample, this clone turned up once. The V and J genes are TRBV5-1 and TRBJ1-6; D is possibly TRBD1 (5 bases). The ends were cut back, 2 bases at V and 6 bases at J, with 6 bases in the middle. Germline lookup yields CDR1 SGHRS and CDR2 YFSETQ. The CDR3 covers 13 residues. The CDR3 DNA reads TGCGCCAGCAGCTTCGACAGTAATTCACCCCTCCACTTT. This gives the protein CASSFDSNSPLHF.

This clone was observed a single time. This chain connects TRBV7-9 to TRBJ2-6; D gene unclear. Germline CDR1 reads SEHNR; CDR2 reads FQNEAQ (reference sequence). CDR3 length: 15 amino acids. V shed 1 base and J shed 0 bases, with 4 bases lying between them. CDR3 bases: TGTGCCAGCAGCTTAGGCGCCTCTGGGGCCAACGTCCTGACTTTC. It translates to CASSLGASGANVLTF.

The V and J genes are TRBV10-2 and TRBJ2-7; 10 nucleotides agree with TRBD2. This CDR3 has 14 amino acids. The trim removed 7 bases at V and 2 bases at J, leaving 5 bases unmatched. Germline V CDR1 and CDR2: WSHSY, SAAADI. The CDR3 loop is CASTPSGRAYEQYF. CDR3 bases: TGCGCCAGCACCCCCAGCGGGAGGGCCTACGAGCAGTACTTC.